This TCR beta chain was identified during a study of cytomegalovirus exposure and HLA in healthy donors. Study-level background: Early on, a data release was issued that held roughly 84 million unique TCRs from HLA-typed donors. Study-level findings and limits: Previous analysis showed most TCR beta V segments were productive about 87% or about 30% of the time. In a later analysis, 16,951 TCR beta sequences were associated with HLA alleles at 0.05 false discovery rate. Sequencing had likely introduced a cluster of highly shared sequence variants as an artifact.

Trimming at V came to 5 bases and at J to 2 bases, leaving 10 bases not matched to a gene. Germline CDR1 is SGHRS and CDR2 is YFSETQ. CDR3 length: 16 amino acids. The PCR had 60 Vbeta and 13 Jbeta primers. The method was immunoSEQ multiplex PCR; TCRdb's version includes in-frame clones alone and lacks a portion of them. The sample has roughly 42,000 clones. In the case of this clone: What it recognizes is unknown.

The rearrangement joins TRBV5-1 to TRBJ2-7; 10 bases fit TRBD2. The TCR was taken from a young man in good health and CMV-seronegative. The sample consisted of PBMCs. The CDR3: CASSSRAGGPAYEQYF. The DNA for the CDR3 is TGCGCCAGCAGTTCCCGAGCGGGAGGGCCCGCCTACGAGCAGTACTTC.